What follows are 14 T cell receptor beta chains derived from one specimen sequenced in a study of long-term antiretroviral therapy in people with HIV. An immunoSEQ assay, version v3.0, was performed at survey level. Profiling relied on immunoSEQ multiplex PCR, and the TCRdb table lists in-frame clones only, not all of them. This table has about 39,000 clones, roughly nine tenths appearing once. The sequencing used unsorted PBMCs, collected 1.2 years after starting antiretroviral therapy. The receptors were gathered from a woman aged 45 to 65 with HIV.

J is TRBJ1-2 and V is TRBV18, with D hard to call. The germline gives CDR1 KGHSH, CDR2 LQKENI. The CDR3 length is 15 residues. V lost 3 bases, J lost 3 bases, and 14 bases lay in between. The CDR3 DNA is TGTGCCAGCTCACCGCAACCGACTGGGGACTATGGCTACACCTTC. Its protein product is CASSPQPTGDYGYTF. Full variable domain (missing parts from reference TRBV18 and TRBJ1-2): NAGVMQNPRHLVRRRGQEARLRCSPMKGHSHVYWYRQLPEEGLKFMVYLQKENIIDESGMPKERFSAEFPKEGPSILRIQQVVRGDSAAYFCASSPQPTGDYGYTFGSGTRLTVV.

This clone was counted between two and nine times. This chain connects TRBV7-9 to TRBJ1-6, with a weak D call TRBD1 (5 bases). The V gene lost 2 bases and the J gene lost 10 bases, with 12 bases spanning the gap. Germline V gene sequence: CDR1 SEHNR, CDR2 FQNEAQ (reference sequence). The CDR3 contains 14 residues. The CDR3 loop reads CASSLNGGNSPLHF. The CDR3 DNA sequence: TGTGCCAGCAGCTTAAATGGGGGAAACTCACCCCTCCACTTT.

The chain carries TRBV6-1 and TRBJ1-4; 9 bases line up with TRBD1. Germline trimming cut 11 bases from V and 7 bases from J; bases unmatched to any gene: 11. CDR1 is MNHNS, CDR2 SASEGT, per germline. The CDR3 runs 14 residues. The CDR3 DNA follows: TGTGCCGGATCTAACAGGGGGCGCGGTGAAAAACTGTTTTTT. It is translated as CAGSNRGRGEKLFF.

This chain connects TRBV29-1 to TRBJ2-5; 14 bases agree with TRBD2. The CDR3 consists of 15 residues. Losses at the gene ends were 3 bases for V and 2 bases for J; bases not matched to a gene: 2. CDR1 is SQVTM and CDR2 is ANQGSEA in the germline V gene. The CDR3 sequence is CSVEGLAGEQETQYF. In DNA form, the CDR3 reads TGCAGCGTTGAGGGACTAGCGGGGGAACAAGAGACCCAGTACTTC.

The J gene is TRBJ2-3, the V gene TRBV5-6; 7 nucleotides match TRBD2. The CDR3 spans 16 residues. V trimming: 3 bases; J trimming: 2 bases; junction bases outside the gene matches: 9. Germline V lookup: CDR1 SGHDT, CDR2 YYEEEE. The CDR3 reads CASSSLGGSITDTQYF. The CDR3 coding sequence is TGTGCCAGCAGCTCCCTGGGAGGGAGTATCACAGATACGCAGTATTTT.

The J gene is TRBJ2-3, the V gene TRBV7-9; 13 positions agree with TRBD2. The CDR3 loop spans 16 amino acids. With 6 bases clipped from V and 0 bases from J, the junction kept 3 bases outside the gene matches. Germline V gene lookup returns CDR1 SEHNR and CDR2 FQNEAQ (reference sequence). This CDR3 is CASRSLAGGSTDTQYF. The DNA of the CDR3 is TGTGCCAGCAGGTCACTAGCGGGGGGGAGCACAGATACGCAGTATTTT.

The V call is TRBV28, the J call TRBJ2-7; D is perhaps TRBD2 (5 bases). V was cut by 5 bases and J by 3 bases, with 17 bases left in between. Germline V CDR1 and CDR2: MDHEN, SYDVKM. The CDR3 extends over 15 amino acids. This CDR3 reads CASSPASAGGYEQYF. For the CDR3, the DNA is TGTGCCAGCAGTCCGGCCTCGGCTGGAGGCTACGAGCAGTACTTC.

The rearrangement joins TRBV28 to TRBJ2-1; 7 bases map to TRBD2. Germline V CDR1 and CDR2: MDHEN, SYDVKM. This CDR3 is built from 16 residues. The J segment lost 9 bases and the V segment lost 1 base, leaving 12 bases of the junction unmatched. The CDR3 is CASSLLVTAGRGEQFF. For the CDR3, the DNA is TGTGCCAGCAGTTTATTGGTCACCGCTGGGAGGGGTGAGCAGTTCTTC.

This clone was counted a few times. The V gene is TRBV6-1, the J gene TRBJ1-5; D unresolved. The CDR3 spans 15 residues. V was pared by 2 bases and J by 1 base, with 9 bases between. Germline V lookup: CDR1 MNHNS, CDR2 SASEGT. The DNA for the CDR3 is TGTGCCAGCAGTGAATCGCATCTCAGCAATCAGCCCCAGCATTTT. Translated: CASSESHLSNQPQHF.

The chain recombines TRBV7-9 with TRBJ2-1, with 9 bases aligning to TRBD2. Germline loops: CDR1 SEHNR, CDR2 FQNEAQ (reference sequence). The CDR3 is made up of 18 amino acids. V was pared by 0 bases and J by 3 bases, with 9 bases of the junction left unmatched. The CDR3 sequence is CASSLAGQRGVDYNEQFF. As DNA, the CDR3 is TGTGCCAGCAGCTTAGCCGGACAGCGGGGGGTTGACTACAATGAGCAGTTCTTC.

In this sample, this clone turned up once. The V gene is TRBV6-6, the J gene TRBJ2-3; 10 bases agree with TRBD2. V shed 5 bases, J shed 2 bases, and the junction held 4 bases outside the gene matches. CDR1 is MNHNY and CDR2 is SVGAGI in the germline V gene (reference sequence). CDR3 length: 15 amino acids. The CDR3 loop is CASSSSGGITDTQYF. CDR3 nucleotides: TGTGCCAGCAGTAGTAGCGGGGGGATCACAGATACGCAGTATTTT.

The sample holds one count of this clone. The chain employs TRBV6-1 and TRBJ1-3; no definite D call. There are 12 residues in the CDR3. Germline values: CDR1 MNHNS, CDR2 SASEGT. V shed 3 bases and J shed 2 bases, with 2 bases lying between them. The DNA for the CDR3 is TGTGCCAGCAGTGAGACTGGAAACACCATATATTTT. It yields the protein CASSETGNTIYF.

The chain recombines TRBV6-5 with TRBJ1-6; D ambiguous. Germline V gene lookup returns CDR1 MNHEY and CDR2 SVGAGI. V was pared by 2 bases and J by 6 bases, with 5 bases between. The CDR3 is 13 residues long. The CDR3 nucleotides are TGTGCCAGCAGTTACGGAACTAATTCACCCCTCCACTTT. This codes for CASSYGTNSPLHF.

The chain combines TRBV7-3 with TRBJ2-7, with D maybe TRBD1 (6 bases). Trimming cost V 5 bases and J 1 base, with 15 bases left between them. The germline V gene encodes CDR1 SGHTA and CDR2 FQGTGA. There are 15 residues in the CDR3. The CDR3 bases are TGTGCCAGCAGCCCGGACAGACTCAGGTCCTACGAGCAGTACTTC. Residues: CASSPDRLRSYEQYF.